This entry features one T cell receptor beta chain sequence. Its antigen is not identified. The data originate from a study of cytomegalovirus exposure and HLA in healthy donors. This cohort consisted of healthy bone marrow donors. The germline V gene has CDR1 LGHNA and CDR2 YNFKEQ. The CDR3 has 17 amino acids. Trimming removed 5 bases from V and 5 bases from J; junction bases left unmatched: 8. Study-level points and caveats: Altogether, 164 TCR beta chains were recorded as cytomegalovirus-associated. In an earlier analysis, about 87% or about 30%: the productive usage of most TCR beta V segments.

The primer mix had 60 Vbeta and 13 Jbeta primers. Generated by immunoSEQ multiplex PCR, the TCRdb table keeps only in-frame clones and is missing some. The sample consists of 75,000 to 100,000 clones, 70% to 80% of them appearing once. Input material: PBMCs. V and J are TRBV4-2 and TRBJ2-3; 15 bases line up with TRBD2. The receptor was isolated from a man aged 18-30 years in good health and CMV-seropositive. CDR3 in DNA: TGTGCCAGCAGCGACGGGACTAGCGGGGGGCAACGAGATACGCAGTATTTT. Translation: CASSDGTSGGQRDTQYF.